A selection of T cell receptor beta chains follows, all from one sample in a study of T cell changes during pregnancy in multiple sclerosis. Sequenced by immunoSEQ multiplex PCR; TCRdb stores in-frame clones only, minus some. The data contain under 50,000 clones, 92% of them singletons. The specimen was CD4+ T cells from peripheral blood mononuclear cells, collected in the third trimester of pregnancy. All receptors come from a female donor with multiple sclerosis, enrolled in a pregnancy study. CDR3s include the opening cysteine and the closing phenylalanine or tryptophan. The D gene is left open where the match is weak. Size values are once, few and many counts, or a class for expanded clones, and some rows have none.

clone size	D gene	J gene	V gene	CDR3 protein	CDR3 DNA
few	TRBD2	TRBJ2-2	TRBV10-3	CAIGREALNTGELFF	TGTGCCATCGGGCGGGAGGCCTTGAACACCGGGGAGCTGTTTTTT
NA	TRBD1	TRBJ2-1	TRBV11-2	CASSFSRGRNEQFF	TGTGCCAGCAGCTTTTCCAGGGGGCGAAATGAGCAGTTCTTC
NA	NA	TRBJ1-4	TRBV5-4	CASSSQGVSEKLFF	TGTGCCAGCAGCTCCCAAGGGGTTTCTGAAAAACTGTTTTTT
NA	NA	TRBJ2-1	TRBV7-9	CASSLGDTWEQFF	TGTGCCAGCAGCTTAGGGGACACCTGGGAGCAGTTCTTC
NA	TRBD2	TRBJ2-5	TRBV5-1	CASSRSSSGAQETQYF	TGCGCCAGCAGCCGTTCTTCTAGCGGAGCCCAAGAGACCCAGTACTTC
once	TRBD2	TRBJ2-3	TRBV5-1	CASRLGLAASTDTQYF	TGCGCCAGCAGATTAGGACTAGCGGCTAGCACAGATACGCAGTATTTT
NA	NA	TRBJ2-7	TRBV7-2	CASSLRRDQYEQYF	TGTGCCAGCAGCTTAAGGCGGGACCAGTACGAGCAGTACTTC
NA	TRBD1	TRBJ2-3	TRBV11-2	CASSLVGQGRDTQYF	TGTGCCAGCAGCTTAGTTGGACAGGGGAGGGATACGCAGTATTTT
NA	NA	TRBJ1-1	TRBV30	CAWTTGFTEAFF	TGTGCCTGGACTACAGGGTTCACTGAAGCTTTCTTT
NA	TRBD1	TRBJ1-1	TRBV10-3	CAANTGGDTEAFF	TGTGCCGCAAACACAGGGGGAGATACTGAAGCTTTCTTT
NA	TRBD2	TRBJ2-7	TRBV5-1	CASSLVLAANEQYF	TGCGCCAGCAGCTTGGTACTAGCGGCCAACGAGCAGTACTTC
NA	NA	TRBJ1-1	TRBV19	CASSMRQGKGTEAFF	TGTGCCAGTAGTATGAGGCAGGGGAAGGGGACTGAAGCTTTCTTT
NA	TRBD1	TRBJ1-1	TRBV2	CASLVSRDRGRNTEAFF	TGTGCCAGCTTGGTCTCGCGGGACAGGGGACGGAACACTGAAGCTTTCTTT
NA	NA	TRBJ1-2	TRBV29-1	CSVEDLAENYGYTF	TGCAGCGTTGAAGATTTAGCAGAGAACTATGGCTACACCTTC
medium-sized	NA	TRBJ1-4	TRBV30	CAWSVLREKLFF	TGTGCCTGGAGTGTACTCCGTGAAAAACTGTTTTTT
NA	NA	TRBJ1-1	TRBV7-9	CASSLAVAGVEAFF	TGTGCCAGCAGCTTAGCAGTTGCAGGGGTGGAAGCTTTCTTT
NA	NA	TRBJ2-2	TRBV5-1	CASSFTGTSNTGELFF	TGCGCCAGCAGCTTCACCGGGACATCGAACACCGGGGAGCTGTTTTTT
NA	NA	TRBJ1-2	TRBV28	CASGPPYGYTF	TGTGCCAGCGGGCCCCCGTATGGCTACACCTTC
NA	NA	TRBJ2-5	TRBV10-3	CAIIVTSRQIQETQYF	TGTGCCATCATCGTTACGTCGCGGCAGATACAAGAGACCCAGTACTTC
NA	NA	TRBJ1-5	TRBV28	CASRPTGSGQPQHF	TGTGCCAGCAGACCGACAGGCTCCGGTCAGCCCCAGCATTTT
once	NA	TRBJ2-2	TRBV18	CASSPDREGGELFF	TGTGCCAGCTCACCGGACAGGGAGGGCGGGGAGCTGTTTTTT
NA	TRBD2	TRBJ2-1	TRBV13	CASRSGAGGYFLSEQFF	TGTGCCAGCAGATCAGGAGCGGGAGGTTATTTCCTTAGTGAGCAGTTCTTC
NA	NA	TRBJ1-3	TRBV11-2	CASSLTGRFYRNTIYF	TGTGCCAGCAGCTTAACAGGACGGTTTTATAGAAACACCATATATTTT
NA	NA	TRBJ1-6	TRBV10-3	CAISESFGPKAGSPLHF	TGTGCCATCAGTGAGTCCTTTGGGCCTAAGGCTGGATCACCCCTCCACTTT
NA	NA	TRBJ2-3	TRBV6-1	CASRRAITSTDTQYF	TGTGCCAGCAGGCGGGCAATCACTAGCACAGATACGCAGTATTTT
NA	TRBD1	TRBJ1-5	TRBV6-1	CASSGDRDRPQHF	TGTGCCAGCAGTGGGGACAGGGATCGGCCCCAGCATTTT
NA	NA	TRBJ1-1	TRBV5-1	CASSPRPGQNTEAFF	TGCGCCAGCAGCCCCAGGCCGGGACAAAACACTGAAGCTTTCTTT
NA	TRBD1	TRBJ2-1	TRBV5-1	CASSPGTGGNEQFF	TGCGCCAGCAGCCCGGGGACAGGGGGCAATGAGCAGTTCTTC
NA	NA	TRBJ1-1	TRBV10-2	CASSEMAWSEAFF	TGCGCCAGCAGTGAGATGGCATGGTCTGAAGCTTTCTTT
NA	TRBD1	TRBJ1-5	TRBV28	CASSRQGARIAQHF	TGTGCCAGCAGTCGACAGGGGGCCCGCATAGCCCAGCATTTT
once	NA	TRBJ2-1	TRBV5-4	CASSLGGLSSYNEQFF	TGTGCCAGCAGCTTGGGGGGACTCAGCTCCTACAATGAGCAGTTCTTC
NA	NA	TRBJ2-1	TRBV5-8	CASSLGDVHGIEQFF	TGTGCCAGCAGCTTGGGAGACGTTCACGGGATTGAGCAGTTCTTC
NA	TRBD2	TRBJ2-1	TRBV27	CASSSLAGGPRDEQFF	TGTGCCAGCAGTTCTCTAGCGGGAGGGCCTAGGGATGAGCAGTTCTTC
NA	TRBD2	TRBJ2-3	TRBV19	CASSTGLAGEGDTQYF	TGTGCCAGTAGTACCGGACTAGCGGGAGAGGGAGATACGCAGTATTTT
NA	NA	TRBJ2-4	TRBV6-1	CASSETSENIQYF	TGTGCCAGCAGTGAAACTAGTGAAAACATTCAGTACTTC
NA	NA	TRBJ2-3	TRBV5-1	CASSWASTDTQYF	TGCGCCAGCAGCTGGGCTAGCACAGATACGCAGTATTTT
NA	NA	TRBJ1-1	TRBV27	CASSLTGNTEAFF	TGTGCCAGCAGTTTGACTGGTAACACTGAAGCTTTCTTT
NA	NA	TRBJ1-5	TRBV7-9	CASSSRDSGNQPQHF	TGTGCCAGCAGCTCGCGGGACTCTGGCAATCAGCCCCAGCATTTT
NA	NA	TRBJ2-3	TRBV5-1	CASSLAGRLGTQYF	TGCGCCAGCAGCTTGGCAGGGCGGCTGGGGACGCAGTATTTT
NA	NA	TRBJ1-1	TRBV12-5	CASGLLLTGATEAFF	TGTGCTAGTGGTTTGTTATTGACAGGAGCCACTGAAGCTTTCTTT
NA	TRBD2	TRBJ2-3	TRBV5-1	CASSPGLDTDTQYF	TGCGCCAGCAGCCCGGGACTAGACACAGATACGCAGTATTTT
NA	NA	TRBJ2-7	TRBV7-2	CASSLVLYEQYF	TGTGCCAGCAGCTTAGTTCTCTACGAGCAGTACTTC
NA	NA	TRBJ2-5	TRBV29-1	CSVLDPDRQETQYF	TGCAGCGTTCTAGACCCGGACAGACAAGAGACCCAGTACTTC
NA	NA	TRBJ1-2	TRBV7-9	CASSLLEQGGDGYTF	TGTGCCAGCAGCTTATTGGAACAGGGAGGGGATGGCTACACCTTC
NA	NA	TRBJ2-7	TRBV27	CASSLQWGLEQYF	TGTGCCAGCAGTTTACAGTGGGGGCTCGAGCAGTACTTC
NA	NA	TRBJ2-1	TRBV7-9	CASSSSLGLPYNEQFF	TGTGCCAGCAGCTCCAGCCTGGGGCTTCCCTACAATGAGCAGTTCTTC
NA	TRBD2	TRBJ2-5	TRBV15	CATSRVIAGEQYF	TGTGCCACCAGCAGAGTGATAGCGGGGGAGCAGTACTTC
NA	NA	TRBJ2-6	TRBV6-4	CASSKDSSGANVLTF	TGTGCCAGCAGTAAAGACAGCTCTGGGGCCAACGTCCTGACTTTC
NA	NA	TRBJ2-1	TRBV6-6	CASSPRQVNEQFF	TGTGCCAGCAGCCCGAGACAGGTTAATGAGCAGTTCTTC
NA	NA	TRBJ2-2	TRBV7-9	CASSLDSGLNTGELFF	TGTGCCAGCAGCTTAGATTCAGGCTTGAACACCGGGGAGCTGTTTTTT
NA	TRBD2	TRBJ2-7	TRBV14	CASSGTSGILPYEQYF	TGTGCCAGCAGCGGGACTAGCGGGATCCTACCCTACGAGCAGTACTTC
NA	TRBD2	TRBJ2-6	TRBV7-6	CASSLALAGVGGANVLTF	TGTGCCAGCAGCTTAGCCCTAGCGGGAGTGGGTGGGGCCAACGTCCTGACTTTC
NA	TRBD1	TRBJ2-3	TRBV19	CASSDRGSADTQYF	TGTGCCAGTTCCGACAGGGGAAGCGCAGATACGCAGTATTTT
NA	TRBD2	TRBJ2-2	TRBV27	CASSPLAGMFNTGELFF	TGTGCCAGCAGCCCCCTAGCGGGAATGTTCAACACCGGGGAGCTGTTTTTT
NA	TRBD1	TRBJ1-4	TRBV6-1	CASSGQGAEKLFF	TGTGCCAGCAGTGGACAGGGGGCGGAAAAACTGTTTTTT
NA	NA	TRBJ2-7	TRBV28	CASSLWQGREQYF	TGTGCCAGCAGTTTATGGCAGGGGCGCGAGCAGTACTTC
NA	NA	TRBJ2-1	TRBV7-9	CASSLSGGTEQFF	TGTGCCAGCAGCTTGTCCGGCGGGACTGAGCAGTTCTTC
NA	TRBD2	TRBJ2-6	TRBV4-2	CASSLGLAGTSGANVLTF	TGTGCCAGCAGCCTTGGACTAGCGGGGACCTCTGGGGCCAACGTCCTGACTTTC
NA	NA	TRBJ2-3	TRBV28	CASKKGGQSTDTQYF	TGTGCCAGCAAAAAGGGTGGACAGAGCACAGATACGCAGTATTTT
NA	TRBD2	TRBJ2-1	TRBV10-3	CAISPSGRARREQFF	TGTGCCATCAGTCCTAGCGGGAGGGCACGACGTGAGCAGTTCTTC